This T cell receptor beta chain was retrieved from a study of post-analysis software for immune sequencing data. General study points: Samples from a shared batch, those prepared together, strongly co-clustered by F measure.

Every TCR beta cDNA library bore unique molecular identifiers. Input amounts of roughly 1 to 10 million T cells were used. These gave approximately 500,000 cDNA molecules, so each molecule approximated one T cell. Using its own MiXCR run on the PCR reads, TCRdb lists one record per CDR3 protein. The sample shows roughly 870,000 distinct CDR3 sequences, roughly 50% of them seen only once. Worth noting for this clonotype: Its antigen is not identified.

Sequences were obtained from blood. The receptor comes from a girl aged 5 to 17 with multiple sclerosis.

The DNA for the CDR3 is TGTGCCAGCAGCTATGGGTGGACTTATTTGGGGGAGACCCAGTACTTC. Its translation is CASSYGWTYLGETQYF. This chain connects TRBV5-5 to TRBJ2-5; the D gene is possibly TRBD2 (5 bases). The germline CDR1 and CDR2 sequences are SGHKS and YYEKEE (reference sequence). The CDR3 extends over 16 amino acids. V shed 3 bases and J shed 5 bases, with 20 bases lying between them. Full variable domain (missing parts from reference TRBV5-5 and TRBJ2-5): DAGVTQSPTHLIKTRGQQVTLRCSPISGHKSVSWYQQVLGQGPQFIFQYYEKEERGRGNFPDRFSARQFPNYSSELNVNALLLGDSALYLCASSYGWTYLGETQYFGPGTRLLVL.